The 8 T cell receptor beta chains presented below share a single source sample, sequenced in a study of cytomegalovirus exposure and HLA in healthy donors. The PCR was carried out with 60 Vbeta primers and 13 Jbeta primers. Clones were read by immunoSEQ multiplex PCR, and TCRdb kept only the in-frame ones, dropping some. The sample contains approximately 150,000 clones, around 86% of which appear only once. Sequenced input: PBMCs. These receptor sequences come from a woman aged 25 to 45 in good health and CMV-seronegative.

The V and J genes are TRBV7-3 and TRBJ2-3; D gene ambiguous. Germline CDR1 reads SGHTA; CDR2 reads FQGTGA. There are 14 residues in the CDR3. V lost 5 bases, J lost 0 bases, and 9 bases lay in between. CDR3 sequence reads: CASSRYSSTDTQYF. CDR3 coding DNA: TGTGCCAGCAGCCGTTACTCTAGCACAGATACGCAGTATTTT.

This chain joins TRBV27 and TRBJ2-3; 8 bases map to TRBD2. Germline V gene data show CDR1 as MNHEY and CDR2 as SMNVEV (reference sequence). V dropped 4 bases and J dropped 4; count of bases not matched to a gene: 7. The CDR3 contains 15 residues. Written as DNA, the CDR3 is TGTGCCAGCAGTTCGTCGGGAGGGCCAGCAGATACGCAGTATTTT. It encodes CASSSSGGPADTQYF.

In its sample, this clone was seen a few times. The chain employs TRBV19 and TRBJ2-5, with 9 nucleotides matching TRBD1. The ends lost 9 bases at V and 1 base at J; junction bases unmatched: 3. CDR3 length: 13 residues. The germline V gene encodes CDR1 LNHDA and CDR2 SQIVND (reference sequence). In nucleotides, the CDR3 is TGTGCCAGCAACAGGGGGCGCCAAGAGACCCAGTACTTC. It encodes CASNRGRQETQYF.

The chain combines TRBV7-9 with TRBJ2-2, with 9 nucleotides matching TRBD2. With 5 bases clipped from V and 5 bases from J, the junction kept 12 bases outside the gene matches. Germline values: CDR1 SEHNR, CDR2 FQNEAQ (reference sequence). This CDR3 comprises 17 residues. CDR3 in amino acids: CASSELSPGLATGELFF. CDR3 sequence (DNA): TGTGCCAGCAGCGAGTTGTCCCCGGGACTAGCAACCGGGGAGCTGTTTTTT. The full variable domain, its missing parts supplied by reference TRBV7-9 and TRBJ2-2, is DTGVSQNPRHKITKRGQNVTFRCDPISEHNRLYWYRQTLGQGPEFLTYFQNEAQLEKSRLLSDRFSAERPKGSFSTLEIQRTEQGDSAMYLCASSELSPGLATGELFFGEGSRLTVL.

The rearrangement links TRBV2 to TRBJ2-3; D possibly corresponds to TRBD1 (5 bases). Trimming left V 2 bases short and J 2 bases short, with 14 bases between. This CDR3 region has 16 residues. The germline V gene has CDR1 SNHLY and CDR2 FYNNEI. The CDR3 reads CASSETATGSTDTQYF. CDR3 nucleotide sequence: TGTGCCAGCAGTGAAACGGCAACAGGTTCCACAGATACGCAGTATTTT.

This clone was found a few times. The chain is built from TRBV6-1 and TRBJ1-6; 9 nucleotides line up with TRBD1. This CDR3 has 14 residues. Germline lookup yields CDR1 MNHNS and CDR2 SASEGT. V lost 7 bases and J lost 8; bases outside the gene matches: 6. CDR3 residues: CASTIGQGHSPLHF. The CDR3 DNA reads TGTGCCAGCACCATAGGACAGGGGCATTCACCCCTCCACTTT.

This clone was seen only once. The chain carries TRBV7-3 and TRBJ2-7; TRBD1 might be the D (5 bases). CDR1 and CDR2 from the germline V gene are SGHTA and FQGTGA. Trimming left V 3 bases short and J 0 bases short, with 15 bases between. This CDR3 has 16 residues. The chain's CDR3 is CASSFHVTVSSYEQYF. CDR3 nucleotide sequence: TGTGCCAGCAGCTTCCATGTGACAGTGAGCTCCTACGAGCAGTACTTC.

The chain uses TRBV27 and TRBJ2-5; maybe TRBD2 (5 bases). The J call may be mistaken, given a closer DNA end match to TRBJ2-7. Germline assignment: CDR1 MNHEY and CDR2 SMNVEV (reference sequence). The CDR3 spans 13 residues. CDR3 sequence: CASSRQRTYEQYF. The CDR3 DNA is TGTGCCAGCAGTCGGCAGCGGACCTACGAGCAGTACTTC.